A selection of T cell receptor beta chains follows, all from one sample in a study of human T cells and chemical hapten exposure. TCRdb passed the RACE reads through MiXCR, listing each CDR3 protein once. The sample holds over 300,000 distinct CDR3 sequences, 4.5% to 6% seen once. Here the sequenced sample was whole blood, taken in connection with sensitization to the hapten diphenylcyclopropenone (DPC). These receptors were taken from a woman aged 45-60 years with alopecia areata. Some clones in this sample may be carry-over from other donors' samples. Both conserved end residues are part of each CDR3. Fields, in order: V gene, D gene, clone size, J gene, CDR3 length, CDR3 DNA, CDR3 protein. The D gene is left open where the match is weak. Only some rows state a clone size, as once, few, many or a class for expanded clones.

>TRBV28|-|many|TRBJ2-7|14
TGTGCCAGCAGGCCGGACTTCCCCTCGGAAGAGCAGTACTTC
CASRPDFPSEEQYF
>TRBV10-1|TRBD1|-|TRBJ2-7|16
TGCGCCAGCAGTCCCAGTCCGAGACAGGGGGCCTACGAGCAGTACTTC
CASSPSPRQGAYEQYF
>TRBV7-2|TRBD2|few|TRBJ2-1|14
TGTGCCAGCAGCCTGGGGGGCGGGAGGCCTGAGCAGTTCTTC
CASSLGGGRPEQFF
>TRBV29-1|-|-|TRBJ1-1|12
TGCAGCGTTCGGACAGCGGCTACTGAAGCTTTCTTT
CSVRTAATEAFF
>TRBV20-1|TRBD2|-|TRBJ2-2|17
TGCAGTGCTAGAGATCTCGTCCTAGCGGGAGGTACCGGGGAGCTGTTTTTT
CSARDLVLAGGTGELFF
>TRBV5-4|TRBD2|few|TRBJ2-7|14
TGTGCCAGCTTCACCGCGGGGGGACCCTACGAGCAGTACTTC
CASFTAGGPYEQYF
>TRBV12-3/TRBV12-4|-|-|TRBJ1-1|15
TGTGCCAGCAGTGCTAGGGGGGAAGTGAACACTGAAGCTTTCTTT
CASSARGEVNTEAFF
>TRBV6-1|-|few|TRBJ1-1|12
TGTGCCAGCAGCACGGTGGGGGTCGAAGCTTTCTTT
CASSTVGVEAFF
>TRBV27|TRBD2|many|TRBJ2-1|18
TGTGCCAGCGGCTTTCTGGGACTAGCGGGAGTTCCTCACAATGAGCAGTTCTTC
CASGFLGLAGVPHNEQFF
>TRBV5-4|-|few|TRBJ1-1|13
TGTGCCAGCAGCTCCAACACGAACACTGAAGCTTTCTTT
CASSSNTNTEAFF
>TRBV3-1|-|few|TRBJ2-7|15
TGTGCCAGCAGCCAAGATGCGGGGAGTTCAATCGAGCAGTACTTC
CASSQDAGSSIEQYF
>TRBV5-4|-|many|TRBJ2-7|12
TGTGCCAGCAGCCAGGGCCGGGACGAGCAGTACTTC
CASSQGRDEQYF
>TRBV20-1|-|-|TRBJ2-1|15
TGCAGTGCAGAGTCCGGGACGGGCGTCTACAATGAGCAGTTCTTC
CSAESGTGVYNEQFF
>TRBV9|TRBD2|-|TRBJ2-5|15
TGTGCCAGCAGCGTAGCTACTAGCGATAGAGAGACCCAGTACTTC
CASSVATSDRETQYF
>TRBV12-3/TRBV12-4|-|many|TRBJ1-1|13
TGTGCCACCGCTTTGAGGGGGGGCACTGAAGCTTTCTTT
CATALRGGTEAFF
>TRBV5-1|TRBD1|few|TRBJ1-4|16
TGCGCCAGCAGCCGAAGCAGGGGGAGGGTAGGAGAAAAACTGTTTTTT
CASSRSRGRVGEKLFF
>TRBV6-5|TRBD1|few|TRBJ1-4|13
TGTGCCAGCAGCGCCGGGACAGGGGGAAAACTGTTTTTT
CASSAGTGGKLFF
>TRBV10-1|-|many|TRBJ1-2|13
TGCGCCAGCAGTGAGTCTCTGGACTCCGGCTACACCTTC
CASSESLDSGYTF
>TRBV12-3/TRBV12-4|-|many|TRBJ1-2|13
TGTGCCAGCAGTAGGCCGGGGAACTATGGCTACACCTTC
CASSRPGNYGYTF
>TRBV29-1|-|many|TRBJ2-5|10
TGCAGCGGATATCAAGAGACCCAGTACTTC
CSGYQETQYF
>TRBV29-1|-|-|TRBJ2-2|13
TGCAGCGTTGGAACCATAAACACCGGGGAGCTGTTTTTT
CSVGTINTGELFF
>TRBV6-5|TRBD1|many|TRBJ1-1|16
TGTGCCAGCAGCCGTAACGACCCGGACAGGGGACCTGAAGCTTTCTTT
CASSRNDPDRGPEAFF
>TRBV13|TRBD2|many|TRBJ2-3|15
TGTGCCAGCAGAGGAAGCGGGGGGGCCCCAGATACGCAGTATTTT
CASRGSGGAPDTQYF
>TRBV7-6|-|-|TRBJ2-1|13
TGTGCCAGCAGCTTAGTGGTCCAGGGCCTGAAGTTCTTC
CASSLVVQGLKFF
>TRBV4-2|-|few|TRBJ2-5|12
TGTGCCAGCAGCCAAGATCAGGAGACCCAGTACTTC
CASSQDQETQYF
>TRBV20-1|TRBD1|many|TRBJ2-7|12
TGCAGTGCAGGGGGCGGGTCCTACGAGCAGTACTTC
CSAGGGSYEQYF
>TRBV27|-|few|TRBJ1-2|16
TGTGCCAGCAGTTTAGATCCATCAACCCTCTATGGAGGCTACACCTTC
CASSLDPSTLYGGYTF
>TRBV11-2|-|many|TRBJ2-1|13
TGTGCCAGCAGCCGCGAGGGACCCACTGAGCAGTTCTTC
CASSREGPTEQFF
>TRBV24-1|-|few|TRBJ2-1|15
TGTGCCACCAGTGATTTGGTGGACTCCTACAATGAGCAGTTCTTC
CATSDLVDSYNEQFF
>TRBV20-1|-|-|TRBJ1-1|12
TGCAGTAAAGGGTCTTTACCCACTGAAGCTTTCTTT
CSKGSLPTEAFF
>TRBV27|-|few|TRBJ1-1|16
TGTGCCAGCAGTTTCGCTGGGAGGCCAGCCGGCACTGAAGCTTTCTTT
CASSFAGRPAGTEAFF
>TRBV12-3/TRBV12-4|-|-|TRBJ1-1|13
TGTGCCAGCAGTTCGAAACGGACCGCTGAAGCTTTCTTT
CASSSKRTAEAFF
>TRBV29-1|-|many|TRBJ2-2|13
TGCAGCGTTGCACTGATAGACACCGGGGAGCTGTTTTTT
CSVALIDTGELFF
>TRBV5-1|-|many|TRBJ2-7|15
TGCGCCAGCAGCTCCAAACAGGCCGTTGGGGGCGAGCAGTACTTC
CASSSKQAVGGEQYF
>TRBV30|-|many|TRBJ2-1|9
TGTGCCTACGGGAATGAGCAGTTCTTC
CAYGNEQFF
>TRBV5-5|-|-|TRBJ2-7|13
TGTGCCAGCAGCCATCTAAGCATCTACGAGCAGTACTTC
CASSHLSIYEQYF
>TRBV4-3|TRBD2|few|TRBJ2-2|17
TGCGCCAGCAGCCAACGGGGACTAGCGGGAGCCCCCGGGGAGCTGTTTTTT
CASSQRGLAGAPGELFF
>TRBV12-3/TRBV12-4|-|-|TRBJ1-1|15
TGTGCCAGCAGTTCCCCGGGACACAGGAACACTGAAGCTTTCTTT
CASSSPGHRNTEAFF
>TRBV5-1|TRBD2|many|TRBJ2-3|16
TGCGCCAGCAGCCCGGGACTAGCGGGGTCCACAGATACGCAGTATTTT
CASSPGLAGSTDTQYF
>TRBV6-1|-|few|TRBJ1-3|15
TGTGCCAGCAGTGAAGGCTCACCCCGTGGAAACACCATATATTTT
CASSEGSPRGNTIYF
>TRBV11-2|-|-|TRBJ2-1|14
TGTGCCAGCAGCTTTTCCGACAGTTACAATGAGGAGTTCTTC
CASSFSDSYNEEFF
>TRBV20-1|TRBD1|-|TRBJ1-5|15
TGCAGTGCTAGACAGGGGGCGAGGGAAAATCAGCCCCAGCATTTT
CSARQGARENQPQHF
>TRBV30|-|-|TRBJ2-7|16
TGTGCCTGGAGTGCGAGTTTTACAGGGAAAAACTACGAGCAGTACTTC
CAWSASFTGKNYEQYF
>TRBV7-2|TRBD2|many|TRBJ2-3|14
TGTGCCTCTCGTAAACGGGGAGGGCCAGATACGCAGTATTTT
CASRKRGGPDTQYF
>TRBV28|TRBD2|many|TRBJ2-5|14
TGTGCCAGCAGTTTAGCGGGAGCGCAAGAGACCCAGTACTTC
CASSLAGAQETQYF
>TRBV7-2|-|few|TRBJ2-3|13
TGTGCCAGCAGCTCACTGGGTCCAGATACGCAGTATTTT
CASSSLGPDTQYF
>TRBV11-2|-|-|TRBJ1-2|15
TGTGCCAGCAGCTTAACCCCGGGGAGGGGGGCTGGCTACACCTTC
CASSLTPGRGAGYTF
>TRBV29-1|TRBD1|-|TRBJ2-7|14
TGCAGCGTTGACCGGACAGGGAGCTCCTACGAGCAGTACTTC
CSVDRTGSSYEQYF
>TRBV28|TRBD2|-|TRBJ2-3|19
TGTGCCAGCAGTTTTAACGGAGAGACTAGCGGGAGTGAAGGAGATACGCAGTATTTT
CASSFNGETSGSEGDTQYF
>TRBV7-3|TRBD1|many|TRBJ1-1|14
TGTGCCAGCAGACGACGTCAGGGGGACACTGAAGCTTTCTTT
CASRRRQGDTEAFF
>TRBV5-1|-|few|TRBJ1-6|16
TGCGCCAGCAGCTTATACGGGGATGGGGGCTACTCACCCCTCCACTTT
CASSLYGDGGYSPLHF
>TRBV25-1|TRBD1|few|TRBJ2-7|14
TGTGCCAGCAGCGACAGGGGGCGAGCCTACGAGCAGTACTTC
CASSDRGRAYEQYF
>TRBV6-4|-|many|TRBJ2-2|16
TGTGCCAGCAGTTCATTATTAGGAGGATCCGCCGGGGAGCTGTTTTTT
CASSSLLGGSAGELFF
>TRBV9|-|few|TRBJ2-7|14
TGTGCCAGCAGCCCCCAACAGGGCATCAAGGATCAGTACTTC
CASSPQQGIKDQYF
>TRBV29-1|-|many|TRBJ2-7|12
TGCAGCGTTGAAGAGGGTACCTACGAGCAGTACTTC
CSVEEGTYEQYF
>TRBV7-2|-|few|TRBJ1-1|13
TGTGCCAGCAGCCCAGTCGGTTACACTGAAGCTTTCTTT
CASSPVGYTEAFF
>TRBV4-3|-|many|TRBJ1-4|16
TGCGCCAGCAGTTTAAGCGGGGGCTTGACTAATGAAAAACTGTTTTTT
CASSLSGGLTNEKLFF